This T cell receptor beta chain was captured in a study of early T cells in non-severe SARS-CoV-2 infection. This CDR3 has 15 amino acids. Germline CDR1 is KGHDR and CDR2 is SFDVKD. Unmatched junction bases numbered 5, after V lost 2 bases and J lost 4 bases. This clonotype was detected a few times. MiXCR was run by TCRdb on the 5' RACE reads, yielding one entry per CDR3 protein. The data show about 76,000 distinct CDR3 sequences, 15% to 19% seen once. V and J are TRBV24-1 and TRBJ2-3; TRBD2 matches 7 bases. The sequence derives from an adult who was a healthcare worker with PCR-confirmed SARS-CoV-2 infection or an uninfected control (not recorded which). What was sequenced was whole blood. CDR3 region: CATSDYAGAPDTQYF. The CDR3 nucleotides are TGTGCCACCAGTGATTACGCGGGAGCCCCAGATACGCAGTATTTT.